The entry below gives a single TCR beta chain sequence along with its context. The antigen this receptor binds is unknown. Base qualities are not at hand, and no much larger clone is one base apart. The germline V gene encodes CDR1 MNHNS and CDR2 SASEGT. Trimmed from V: 6 bases; trimmed from J: 4 bases; junction bases lacking a gene match: 4. The CDR3 measures 16 amino acids from cysteine to phenylalanine. Only CDR3 DNA is held: 48 bases, read in frame from base 1. Systemically healthy Caucasian individuals from Russia, 35 to 50 in total and aged about 6 to 95 years, were included as donors. Each donor gave around 9 milliliters of peripheral blood, collected into EDTA-treated Vacutainer tubes. Ficoll-Paque density-gradient centrifugation was used to isolate PBMCs, with at least 7 million per sample. Trizol reagent was used to extract total RNA from PBMCs, with at least 5.5 micrograms per sample. For every donor, flow cytometry on a PBMC aliquot measured the percentage of naive CD45RAhigh/CD27high T cells.

This sample is drawn from a study of blood T cells in healthy people across ages (dated by TCRdb to about 2015). In terms of the full investigation: In model experiments, roughly one uniquely barcoded TCR beta cDNA molecule per two T cells was captured by template switching. The donors were divided into four age groups: young (average around 15 years), middle-aged (about 40), aged (approximately 62) and long-lived (82). Two additional independent replicas of 1 million unique cDNA reads from the same blood draw were analyzed for two donors (one aged 18 to 29 and one aged 80 or older). To track age-related changes in TCR beta repertoire diversity, the study relied on deep sequencing normalized with unique cDNA molecular identifiers. To avoid experimental bias, donors of different ages were spread randomly across the sequencing lanes.

The library relied on 5' RACE. Instrument used: Illumina HiSeq 2500. A second roughly 6 to 12 cycle PCR used a sample-barcoded 5' primer and a J-beta primer mix. Each TCR beta cDNA molecule received a unique molecular identifier from a template-switch 5' adaptor carrying 12 random nucleotides. Each sample yielded at least 3 million CDR3-containing paired-end reads. First-strand cDNA was synthesized from all RNA with the Mint cDNA synthesis kit, primed by a TRBC-specific oligonucleotide. Following uracil-DNA glycosylase treatment, all cDNA underwent a first 18-cycle PCR with the universal primers M1SS and BC2_uni_R. Under the source paper's analysis protocol: For normalization, 1 million high-quality reads, each with a distinct molecular identifier, were randomly selected from each sample. Reads with shared molecular identifiers were discarded instead of being binned into consensus sequences. CDR3 identification, clonotype clustering and error correction used MiTCR with a Q25 quality threshold and the strictest error-elimination algorithm. Lower-bound total TCR beta diversity was estimated with a nonparametric unseen species model using Euler transformation. TCRdb reprocessing: public reads trimmed at Q25 with fastp, clones called with MiXCR, in-frame beta chains kept. Identical CDR3 proteins give one entry, which carries the most common genes and DNA. The V and J calls and clone size come from TCRdb's table, not from the authors' own analysis. The sample table records around 800,000 distinct CDR3 sequences; approximately 48% of these occur just once. The top ten clones comprise around 18% of the sample.

Study-wide findings and limitations: Bulk unsorted PBMC profiling prevented conclusive comparison of naive and antigen-experienced compartments. Total diversity estimates from one million sequenced T cells were considered lower bounds and underestimates. Donor CMV infection status was unknown, potentially confounding age-related changes in expanded clonotypes. A strong correlation was found between observed TCR beta diversity and the percentage of naive T cells measured by flow cytometry. Compared with the aged group, the long-lived group had more naive CD4+ T cells, fewer expanded clones and increased TCR diversity, a pattern suggesting age selection. Observed TCR beta diversity per million T cells fell roughly linearly with age, and a significant reduction was already apparent by age around 40.

This sequence originates from a man between 60 and 75 years old in good health. The sample taken for sequencing was blood. The rearrangement combines TRBV6-1 with TRBJ2-6; 12 bases in the junction line up with TRBD1. This receptor has the CDR3 CASRGQGASGANVLTF. The DNA sequence is given as TGTGCCAGCAGGGGACAGGGGGCCTCAGGGGCCAACGTCCTGACTTTC.